The 2 T cell receptor beta chains presented below share a single source sample, sequenced in a study of cytomegalovirus exposure and HLA in healthy donors. 13 Jbeta primers and 60 Vbeta primers were used for the PCR. Repertoires were generated with immunoSEQ multiplex PCR, while TCRdb's copy carries only in-frame clones and drops some. Found here are approximately 55,000 clones, about four fifths of them singletons; the top ten hold about 2.5%. The sample taken for sequencing was PBMCs. Receptors were obtained from a boy aged 10-17 years in good health and CMV-seropositive.

The CDR3 loop is CASSPRTGGTQYF. As DNA, the CDR3 is TGTGCCAGCAGCCCCCGGACGGGAGGGACCCAGTACTTC. The chain links TRBV7-9 to TRBJ2-5; 7 positions agree with TRBD2. The germline V gene has CDR1 SEHNR and CDR2 FQNEAQ (reference sequence). CDR3 length: 13 residues. J lost 7 bases, V lost 5 bases, and 7 bases had no gene match.

This chain joins TRBV5-1 and TRBJ2-2, with D possibly TRBD2 on 6 matching bases. CDR3 length: 16 amino acids. Trimming left V 2 bases short and J 1 base short, with 12 bases between. Per the germline V gene, CDR1 is SGHRS and CDR2 is YFSETQ. The CDR3 DNA follows: TGCGCCAGCAGCTTATACGGGGGTGAGAACACCGGGGAGCTGTTTTTT. Amino acid sequence: CASSLYGGENTGELFF.